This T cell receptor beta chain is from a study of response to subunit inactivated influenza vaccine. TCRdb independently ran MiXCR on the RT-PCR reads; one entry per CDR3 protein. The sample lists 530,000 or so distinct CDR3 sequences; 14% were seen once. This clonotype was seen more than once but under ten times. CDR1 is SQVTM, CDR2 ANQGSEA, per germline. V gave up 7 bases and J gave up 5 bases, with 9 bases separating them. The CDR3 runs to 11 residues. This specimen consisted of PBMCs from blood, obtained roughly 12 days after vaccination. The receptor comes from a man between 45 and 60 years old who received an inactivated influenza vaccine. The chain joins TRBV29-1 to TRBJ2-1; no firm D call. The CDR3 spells CSAGRNNEQFF. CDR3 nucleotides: TGCAGCGCCGGACGGAACAATGAGCAGTTCTTC.